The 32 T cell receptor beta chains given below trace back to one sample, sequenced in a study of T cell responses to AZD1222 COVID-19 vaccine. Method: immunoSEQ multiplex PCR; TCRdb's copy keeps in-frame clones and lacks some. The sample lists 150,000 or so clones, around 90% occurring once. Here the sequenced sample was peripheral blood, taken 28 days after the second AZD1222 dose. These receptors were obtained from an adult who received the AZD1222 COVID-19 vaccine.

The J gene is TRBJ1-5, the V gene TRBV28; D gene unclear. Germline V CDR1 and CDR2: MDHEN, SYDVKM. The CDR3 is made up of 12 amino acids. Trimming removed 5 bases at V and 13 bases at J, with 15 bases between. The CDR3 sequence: CASSITLAGQHF. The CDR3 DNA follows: TGTGCCAGCAGTATTACGTTAGCTGGTCAGCATTTT. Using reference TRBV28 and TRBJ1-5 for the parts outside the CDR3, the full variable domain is DVKVTQSSRYLVKRTGEKVFLECVQDMDHENMFWYRQDPGLGLRLIYFSYDVKMKEKGDIPEGYSVSREKKERFSLILESASTNQTSMYLCASSITLAGQHFGDGTRLSIL.

The CDR3 is CASSSPGTGKVSYNEQFF. The CDR3 nucleotides are TGTGCCAGCAGTAGTCCCGGGACAGGAAAAGTTTCCTACAATGAGCAGTTCTTC. This sequence joins TRBV28 and TRBJ2-1, with TRBD1 matching over 8 bases. Germline V gene sequence: CDR1 MDHEN, CDR2 SYDVKM. Trimming cost V 5 bases and J 1 base; bases outside gene matches: 13. This CDR3 region has 18 residues.

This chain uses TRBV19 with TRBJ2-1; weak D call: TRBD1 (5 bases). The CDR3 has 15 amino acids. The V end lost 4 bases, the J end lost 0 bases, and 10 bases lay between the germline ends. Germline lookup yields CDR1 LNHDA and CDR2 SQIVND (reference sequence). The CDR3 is CASSRAGRSYNEQFF. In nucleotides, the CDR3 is TGTGCCAGTAGTAGGGCAGGGCGCTCCTACAATGAGCAGTTCTTC.

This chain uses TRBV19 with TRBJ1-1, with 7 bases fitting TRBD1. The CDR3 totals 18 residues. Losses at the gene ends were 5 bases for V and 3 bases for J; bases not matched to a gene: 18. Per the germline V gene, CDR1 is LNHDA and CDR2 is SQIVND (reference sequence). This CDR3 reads CASSPWTGGVLRDTEAFF. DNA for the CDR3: TGTGCCAGTAGTCCATGGACAGGTGGCGTTTTAAGGGACACTGAAGCTTTCTTT.

The CDR3, as DNA: TGTGCCAGCAGCTTATATATTCCCTACGAGCAGTACTTC. The encoded protein is CASSLYIPYEQYF. J is TRBJ2-7 and V is TRBV7-3; D ambiguous. The ends were cut back, 2 bases at V and 2 bases at J, with 7 bases in the middle. The CDR3 covers 13 residues. In germline, CDR1 is SGHTA, CDR2 FQGTGA.

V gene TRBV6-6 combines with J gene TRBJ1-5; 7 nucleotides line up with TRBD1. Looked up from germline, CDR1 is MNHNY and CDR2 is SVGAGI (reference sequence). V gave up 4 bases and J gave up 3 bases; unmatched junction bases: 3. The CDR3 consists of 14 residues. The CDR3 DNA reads TGTGCCAGCAGTTCGGGGACAGTCAATCAGCCCCAGCATTTT. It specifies CASSSGTVNQPQHF.

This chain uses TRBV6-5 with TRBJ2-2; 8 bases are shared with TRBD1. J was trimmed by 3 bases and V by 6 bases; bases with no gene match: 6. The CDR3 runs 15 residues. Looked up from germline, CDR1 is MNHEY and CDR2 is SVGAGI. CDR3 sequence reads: CASSPGGADTGELFF. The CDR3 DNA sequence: TGTGCCAGCAGCCCAGGGGGCGCGGACACCGGGGAGCTGTTTTTT.

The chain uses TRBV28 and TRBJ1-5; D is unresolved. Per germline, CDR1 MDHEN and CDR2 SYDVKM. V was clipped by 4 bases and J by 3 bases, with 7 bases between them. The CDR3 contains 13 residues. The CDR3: CASSSPPNQPQHF. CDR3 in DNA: TGTGCCAGCAGTTCGCCTCCCAATCAGCCCCAGCATTTT. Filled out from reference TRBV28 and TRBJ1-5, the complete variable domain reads DVKVTQSSRYLVKRTGEKVFLECVQDMDHENMFWYRQDPGLGLRLIYFSYDVKMKEKGDIPEGYSVSREKKERFSLILESASTNQTSMYLCASSSPPNQPQHFGDGTRLSIL.

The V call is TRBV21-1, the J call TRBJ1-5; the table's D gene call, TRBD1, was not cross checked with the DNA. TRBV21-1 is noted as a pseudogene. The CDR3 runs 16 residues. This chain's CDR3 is CASSRGTACTPEPQHF. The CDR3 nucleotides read TGTGCCAGCAGCAGAGGGACAGCCTGTACTCCCGAGCCCCAGCATTTT.

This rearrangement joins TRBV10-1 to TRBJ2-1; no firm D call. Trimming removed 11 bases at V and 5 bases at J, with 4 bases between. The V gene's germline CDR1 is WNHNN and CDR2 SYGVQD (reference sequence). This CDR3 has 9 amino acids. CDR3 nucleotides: TGCGCCGGGGACAATGAGCAGTTCTTC. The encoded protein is CAGDNEQFF.

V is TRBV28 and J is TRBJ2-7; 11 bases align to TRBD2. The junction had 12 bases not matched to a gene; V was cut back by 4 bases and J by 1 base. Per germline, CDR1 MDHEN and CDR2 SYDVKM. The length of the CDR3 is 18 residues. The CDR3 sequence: CASSSEITGTSGSYEQYF. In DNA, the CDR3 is TGTGCCAGCAGTTCCGAAATTACCGGGACTAGCGGATCCTACGAGCAGTACTTC.

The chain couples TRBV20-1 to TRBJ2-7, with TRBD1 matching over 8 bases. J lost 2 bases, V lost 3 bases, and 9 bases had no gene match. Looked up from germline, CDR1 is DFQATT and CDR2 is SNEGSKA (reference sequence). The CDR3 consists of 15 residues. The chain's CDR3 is CSASILGQGAYEQYF. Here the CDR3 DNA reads TGCAGTGCTAGTATCCTCGGACAGGGAGCCTACGAGCAGTACTTC.

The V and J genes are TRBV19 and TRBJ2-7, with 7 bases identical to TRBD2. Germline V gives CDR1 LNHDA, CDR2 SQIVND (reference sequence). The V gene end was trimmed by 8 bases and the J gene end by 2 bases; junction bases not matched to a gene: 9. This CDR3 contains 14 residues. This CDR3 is CASRATSVTYEQYF. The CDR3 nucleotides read TGTGCCAGTCGAGCAACTAGCGTCACCTACGAGCAGTACTTC.

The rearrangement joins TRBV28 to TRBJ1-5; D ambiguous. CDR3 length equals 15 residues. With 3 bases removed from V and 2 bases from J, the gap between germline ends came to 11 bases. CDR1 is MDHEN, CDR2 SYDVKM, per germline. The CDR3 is CASSFGSSRNQPQHF. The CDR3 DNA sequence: TGTGCCAGCAGTTTCGGAAGCAGTCGCAATCAGCCCCAGCATTTT. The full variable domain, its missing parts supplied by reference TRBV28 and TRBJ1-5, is DVKVTQSSRYLVKRTGEKVFLECVQDMDHENMFWYRQDPGLGLRLIYFSYDVKMKEKGDIPEGYSVSREKKERFSLILESASTNQTSMYLCASSFGSSRNQPQHFGDGTRLSIL.

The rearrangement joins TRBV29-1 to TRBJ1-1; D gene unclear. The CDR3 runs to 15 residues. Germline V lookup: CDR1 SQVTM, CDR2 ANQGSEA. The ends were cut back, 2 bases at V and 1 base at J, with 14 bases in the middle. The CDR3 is CSVELRQPTNTEAFF. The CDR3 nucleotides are TGCAGCGTTGAATTGCGGCAACCAACGAACACTGAAGCTTTCTTT.

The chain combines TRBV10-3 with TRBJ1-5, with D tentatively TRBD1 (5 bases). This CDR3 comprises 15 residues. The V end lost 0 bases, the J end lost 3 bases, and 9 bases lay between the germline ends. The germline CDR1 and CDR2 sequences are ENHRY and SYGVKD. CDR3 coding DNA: TGTGCCATCAGTGAGTCTGGGGCCCCCAATCAGCCCCAGCATTTT. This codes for CAISESGAPNQPQHF.

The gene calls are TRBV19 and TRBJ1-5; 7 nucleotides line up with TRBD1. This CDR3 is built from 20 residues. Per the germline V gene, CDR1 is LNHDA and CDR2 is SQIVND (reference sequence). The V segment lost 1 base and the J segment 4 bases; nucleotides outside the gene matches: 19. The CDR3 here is CASSIVRQGTVSPLNQPQHF. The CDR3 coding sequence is TGTGCCAGTAGTATAGTTCGACAGGGAACGGTCTCTCCCCTAAATCAGCCCCAGCATTTT.

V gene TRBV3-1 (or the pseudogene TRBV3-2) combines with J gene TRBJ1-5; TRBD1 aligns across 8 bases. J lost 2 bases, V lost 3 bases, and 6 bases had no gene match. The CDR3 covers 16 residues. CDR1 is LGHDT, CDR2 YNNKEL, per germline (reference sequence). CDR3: CASSHNSGGGNQPQHF. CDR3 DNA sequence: TGTGCCAGCAGCCACAACTCAGGGGGCGGCAATCAGCCCCAGCATTTT.

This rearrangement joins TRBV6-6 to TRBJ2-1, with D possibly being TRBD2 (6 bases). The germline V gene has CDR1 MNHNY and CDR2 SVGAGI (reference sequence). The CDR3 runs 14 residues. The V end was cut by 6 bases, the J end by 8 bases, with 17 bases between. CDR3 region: CASSQGRLVDEQFF. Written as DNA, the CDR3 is TGTGCCAGCAGCCAAGGAAGACTAGTCGATGAGCAGTTCTTC.

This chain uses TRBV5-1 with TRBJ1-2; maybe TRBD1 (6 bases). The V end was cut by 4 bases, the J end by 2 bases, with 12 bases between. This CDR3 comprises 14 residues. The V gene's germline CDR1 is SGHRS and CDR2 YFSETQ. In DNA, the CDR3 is TGCGCCAGCAGCCTCTCCGGGACAAACTATGGCTACACCTTC. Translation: CASSLSGTNYGYTF.

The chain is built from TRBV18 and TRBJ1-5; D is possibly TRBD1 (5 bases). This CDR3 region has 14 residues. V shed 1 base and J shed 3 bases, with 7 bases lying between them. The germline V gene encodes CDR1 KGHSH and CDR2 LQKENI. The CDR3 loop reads CASSPRGDNQPQHF. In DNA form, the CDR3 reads TGTGCCAGCTCACCACGGGGGGACAATCAGCCCCAGCATTTT.

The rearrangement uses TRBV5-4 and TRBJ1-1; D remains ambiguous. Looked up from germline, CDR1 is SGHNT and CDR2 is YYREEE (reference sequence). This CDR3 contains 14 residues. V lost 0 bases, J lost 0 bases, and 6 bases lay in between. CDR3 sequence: CASSLGLLNTEAFF. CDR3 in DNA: TGTGCCAGCAGCTTGGGACTTTTGAACACTGAAGCTTTCTTT.

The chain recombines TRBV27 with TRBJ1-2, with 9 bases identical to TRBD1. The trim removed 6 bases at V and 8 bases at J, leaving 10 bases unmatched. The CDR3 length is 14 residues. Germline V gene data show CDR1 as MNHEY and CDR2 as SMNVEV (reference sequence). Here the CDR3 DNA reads TGTGCCAGCAGGGGGGACAGGGAGATCTTGGGCTACACCTTC. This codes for CASRGDREILGYTF.

CDR3 DNA: TGTGCCAGCAGCTTGGGGGGCGCCGGGTTCCGTGACACCATATATTTT. Its translation is CASSLGGAGFRDTIYF. The V call is TRBV5-4, the J call TRBJ1-3, with a possible D match to TRBD1 (5 bases). Germline CDR1 reads SGHNT; CDR2 reads YYREEE (reference sequence). V shed 0 bases and J shed 8 bases, with 18 bases lying between them. This CDR3 has 16 residues.

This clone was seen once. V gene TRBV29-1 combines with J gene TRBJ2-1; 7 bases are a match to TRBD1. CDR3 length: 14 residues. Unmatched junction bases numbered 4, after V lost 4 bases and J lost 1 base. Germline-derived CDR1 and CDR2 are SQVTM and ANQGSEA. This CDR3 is CSVVNRGSYNEQFF. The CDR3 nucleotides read TGCAGCGTTGTTAACAGGGGATCCTACAATGAGCAGTTCTTC.

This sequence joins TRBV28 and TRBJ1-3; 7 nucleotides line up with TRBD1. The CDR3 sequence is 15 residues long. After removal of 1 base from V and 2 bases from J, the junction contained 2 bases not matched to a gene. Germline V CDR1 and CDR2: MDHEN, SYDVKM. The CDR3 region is CASSLYRGTGNTIYF. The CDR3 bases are TGTGCCAGCAGTTTATACAGGGGAACTGGAAACACCATATATTTT.

CDR3 region: CASWSRGGNYGYTF. CDR3 nucleotides: TGTGCCAGCTGGAGCCGAGGGGGCAACTATGGCTACACCTTC. This chain uses TRBV28 with TRBJ1-2, with 7 positions matching TRBD1. The germline V gene encodes CDR1 MDHEN and CDR2 SYDVKM. Trimming at V came to 8 bases and at J to 2 bases, leaving 8 bases not matched to a gene. The CDR3 consists of 14 residues.

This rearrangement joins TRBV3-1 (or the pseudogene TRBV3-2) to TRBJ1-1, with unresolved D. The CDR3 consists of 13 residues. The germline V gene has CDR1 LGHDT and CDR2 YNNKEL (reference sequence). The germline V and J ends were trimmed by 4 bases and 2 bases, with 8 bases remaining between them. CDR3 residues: CASSPTENTEAFF. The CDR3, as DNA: TGTGCCAGCAGCCCTACAGAAAACACTGAAGCTTTCTTT.

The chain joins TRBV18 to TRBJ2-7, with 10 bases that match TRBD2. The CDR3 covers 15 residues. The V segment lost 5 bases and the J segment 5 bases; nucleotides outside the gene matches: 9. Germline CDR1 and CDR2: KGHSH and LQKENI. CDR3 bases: TGTGCCAGCTCAGCTAGCGGGGGCAAATTGAACGAGCAGTACTTC. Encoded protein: CASSASGGKLNEQYF.

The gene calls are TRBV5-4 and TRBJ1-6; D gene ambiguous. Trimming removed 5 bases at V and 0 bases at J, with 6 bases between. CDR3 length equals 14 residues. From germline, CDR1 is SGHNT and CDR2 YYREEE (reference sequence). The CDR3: CASRLSSYNSPLHF. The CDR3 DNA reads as TGTGCCAGCAGACTTAGCTCCTATAATTCACCCCTCCACTTT.

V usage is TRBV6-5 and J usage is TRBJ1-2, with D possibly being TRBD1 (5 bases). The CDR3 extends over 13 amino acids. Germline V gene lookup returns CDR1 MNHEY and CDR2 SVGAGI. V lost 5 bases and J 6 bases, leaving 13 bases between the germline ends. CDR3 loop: CASSLRGSDGYTF. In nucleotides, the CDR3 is TGTGCCAGCAGTCTTCGGGGGTCAGATGGCTACACCTTC.

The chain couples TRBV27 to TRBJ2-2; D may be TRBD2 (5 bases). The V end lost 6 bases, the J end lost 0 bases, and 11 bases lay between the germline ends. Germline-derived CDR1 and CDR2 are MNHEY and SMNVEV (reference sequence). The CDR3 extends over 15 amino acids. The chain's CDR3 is CASRIRDSNTGELFF. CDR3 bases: TGTGCCAGCAGAATCCGGGATTCGAACACCGGGGAGCTGTTTTTT.